Described below is a single TCR beta chain sequence and its context. Using immunoSEQ multiplex PCR, the repertoire was profiled, and TCRdb retains in-frame clones only, with some absent. The data hold roughly 280,000 clones, with 88% observed a single time. This sample was included in a study of blood T cell repertoires in COVID-19. Looking at the study overall: The United States, Italy and Spain were the sources of the acute and convalescent COVID-19 samples. Sample material is recorded as cDNA or gDNA derived from T cells, B-cell-depleted T cells, or PBMCs.

Trimming cost V 5 bases and J 6 bases, with 19 bases left between them. Germline assignment: CDR1 MNHEY and CDR2 SVGEGT. This CDR3 is 16 amino acids long. Allocation to cohorts depended on clinical history reported by the participants. In Cohort 3, a recovered donor had either two negative PCRs, clearance, or symptom resolution. The V gene is TRBV6-2 or TRBV6-3, the J gene TRBJ2-2; weak D call: TRBD2 (6 bases). The material sequenced was PBMCs or T cells enriched from blood (not recorded which). This sequence originates from a woman aged 50 to 60 who had recovered from COVID-19. In nucleotides, the CDR3 is TGTGCCAGCAGTACGGCGGGGCTAGCGCTCCCCGGGGAGCTGTTTTTT. Protein product: CASSTAGLALPGELFF.